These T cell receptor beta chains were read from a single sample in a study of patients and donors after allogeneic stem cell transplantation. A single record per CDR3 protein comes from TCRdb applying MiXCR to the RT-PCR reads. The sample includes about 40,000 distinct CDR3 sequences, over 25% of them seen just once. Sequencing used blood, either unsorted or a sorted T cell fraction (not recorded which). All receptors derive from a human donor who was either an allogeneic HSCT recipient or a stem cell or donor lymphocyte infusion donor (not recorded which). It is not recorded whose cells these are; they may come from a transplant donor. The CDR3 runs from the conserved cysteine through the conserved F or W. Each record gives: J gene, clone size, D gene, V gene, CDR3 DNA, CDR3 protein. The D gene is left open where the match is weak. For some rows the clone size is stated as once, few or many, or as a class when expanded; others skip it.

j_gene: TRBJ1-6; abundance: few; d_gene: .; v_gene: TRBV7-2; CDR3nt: TGTGCCAGCAGCTTTAAAGCGGGGAGCGGGACACTTAATTCACCCCTCCACTTT; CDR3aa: CASSFKAGSGTLNSPLHF
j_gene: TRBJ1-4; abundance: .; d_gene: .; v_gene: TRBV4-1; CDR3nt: TGCGCCAGCAGCCAAGCGTCGGGACGGTTTAATGAAAAACTGTTTTTT; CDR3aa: CASSQASGRFNEKLFF
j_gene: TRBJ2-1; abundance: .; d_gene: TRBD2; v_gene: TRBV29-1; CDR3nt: TGCAGCGACAAAGGGACTAGCTGGGGGAATTACAATGAGCAGTTCTTC; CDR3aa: CSDKGTSWGNYNEQFF
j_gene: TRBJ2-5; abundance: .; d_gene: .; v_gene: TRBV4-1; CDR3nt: TGCGCCAGCAGCCAAGGACAGGTCCAAGAGACCCAGTACTTC; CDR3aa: CASSQGQVQETQYF
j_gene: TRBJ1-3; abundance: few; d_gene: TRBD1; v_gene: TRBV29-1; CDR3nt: TGCAGCGCGGCAGGGACAGGACCCGGAAACACCATATATTTT; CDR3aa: CSAAGTGPGNTIYF
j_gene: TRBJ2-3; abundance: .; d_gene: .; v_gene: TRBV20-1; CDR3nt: TGCAGTGCTACCAAAATCGCTAGCCCCACAGATACGCAGTATTTT; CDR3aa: CSATKIASPTDTQYF
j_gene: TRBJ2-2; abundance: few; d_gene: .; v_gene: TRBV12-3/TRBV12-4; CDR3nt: TGTGCCAGCAGTTCAAACACCGGGGAGCTGTTTTTT; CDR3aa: CASSSNTGELFF
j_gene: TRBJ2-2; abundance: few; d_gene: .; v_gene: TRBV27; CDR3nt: TGTGCCAGCAGTTGGGGATTCGGAGGCGGGGAGCTGTTTTTT; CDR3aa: CASSWGFGGGELFF
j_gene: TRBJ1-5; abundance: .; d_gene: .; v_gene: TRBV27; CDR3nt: TGTGCCAGCACCCAGAGGTCGGAGCCCCAGCATTTT; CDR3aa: CASTQRSEPQHF
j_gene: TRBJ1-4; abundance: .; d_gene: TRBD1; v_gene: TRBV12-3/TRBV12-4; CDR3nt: TGTGCCAGCAGTTTAAGGGACAGGTCCACCCCGAGGGAAAAACTGTTTTTT; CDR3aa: CASSLRDRSTPREKLFF
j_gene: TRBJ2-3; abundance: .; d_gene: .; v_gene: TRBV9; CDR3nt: TGTGCCAGCAGCACCAATCCAGGCAGCGCAGATACGCAGTATTTT; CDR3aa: CASSTNPGSADTQYF
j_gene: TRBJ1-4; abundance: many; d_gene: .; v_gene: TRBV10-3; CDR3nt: TGTGCCATCCAGGACAGCATAAATGAAAAACTGTTTTTT; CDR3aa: CAIQDSINEKLFF
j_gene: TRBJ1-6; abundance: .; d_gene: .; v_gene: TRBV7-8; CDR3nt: TGTGCCAGCAGCTTAGTAAGGGGCACCTATAATTCACCCCTCCACTTT; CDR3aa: CASSLVRGTYNSPLHF
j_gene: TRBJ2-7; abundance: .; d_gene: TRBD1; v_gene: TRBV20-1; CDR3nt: TGCAGTGCTAGATCGGGACAGAGGAGCTACGAGCAGTACTTC; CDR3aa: CSARSGQRSYEQYF
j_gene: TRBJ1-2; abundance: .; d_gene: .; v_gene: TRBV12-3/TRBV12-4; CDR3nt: TGTGCCAGCACCTTAAGGGGATTCGATGGCTACACCTTC; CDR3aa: CASTLRGFDGYTF
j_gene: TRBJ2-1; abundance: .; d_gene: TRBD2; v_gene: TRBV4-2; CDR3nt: TGTGCCAGCAGCCATTTCCGGACTAGCGCTACCTACAATGAGCAGTTCTTC; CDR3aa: CASSHFRTSATYNEQFF
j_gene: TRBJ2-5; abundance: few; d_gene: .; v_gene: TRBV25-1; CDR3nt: TGTGCCAGCAGTGAATTCGGGGGTACGACCCAGTACTTC; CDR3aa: CASSEFGGTTQYF
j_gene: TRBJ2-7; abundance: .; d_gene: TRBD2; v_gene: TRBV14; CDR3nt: TGTGCCAGCAGCCGGACTAGCGGGTGGTCCTACGAGCAGTACTTC; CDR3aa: CASSRTSGWSYEQYF